These 8 T cell receptor beta chains came from one sample sequenced in a study of naive and memory T cell subsets. Ligated cDNA underwent four rounds of PCR with nested alpha and beta constant region primers and SP2. Each CDR3 protein gets one entry after TCRdb re-called the 5' RACE reads with MiXCR. Of about 56,000 distinct CDR3 sequences in the sample, roughly 7.5% were seen once. TCR cDNA received a 3' ligated oligonucleotide that carried a UMI. Every receptor here comes from a female donor in good health.

The genes are TRBV29-1 and TRBJ2-7; D gene ambiguous. Looked up from germline, CDR1 is SQVTM and CDR2 is ANQGSEA. This CDR3 spans 12 amino acids. With 7 bases removed from V and 0 bases from J, the gap between germline ends came to 10 bases. The chain's CDR3 is CSARTTSYEQYF. The DNA for the CDR3 is TGCAGCGCCCGGACGACCTCCTACGAGCAGTACTTC.

This clonotype is a singleton in its sample. Just one base apart from a much larger clone, this may be a read error. The chain joins TRBV20-1 to TRBJ2-7; D gene ambiguous. The CDR3 consists of 12 residues. The ends were cut back, 6 bases at V and 5 bases at J, with 14 bases in the middle. CDR1 is DFQATT and CDR2 is SNEGSKA in the germline V gene (reference sequence). The DNA for the CDR3 is TGCAGTGCCGTGGGCTCGACCCACGAGCAGTACTTC. Its protein is CSAVGSTHEQYF.

This clonotype was seen a few times. The rearrangement links TRBV7-6 to TRBJ2-1; D perhaps matches TRBD2 (5 bases). The CDR3 is 14 amino acids. Germline CDR1 is SGHVS and CDR2 is FNYEAQ. Trimming stripped 1 base from V and 9 bases from J, with 13 bases between. CDR3 in amino acids: CASSLDRLLGEQFF. DNA for the CDR3: TGTGCCAGCAGCTTAGATCGACTACTGGGTGAGCAGTTCTTC.

This rearrangement joins TRBV27 to TRBJ2-2, with D perhaps matching TRBD2 (6 bases). CDR1 is MNHEY and CDR2 is SMNVEV in the germline V gene (reference sequence). V lost 10 bases and J lost 3, with 15 bases in between. This CDR3 is 14 amino acids long. The CDR3 spells CATRPGLYTGELFF. The DNA for the CDR3 is TGTGCCACCAGGCCGGGACTTTACACCGGGGAGCTGTTTTTT.

A few counts support this clonotype. At one of its ends the junction is not consistent with the germline gene, which may arise from a read error. V gene TRBV11-2 combines with J gene TRBJ1-2, with 11 positions matching TRBD1. The CDR3 consists of 15 residues. The germline V gene has CDR1 SGHAT and CDR2 FQNNGV. This CDR3 reads CASSSDRGQNYGDTF. CDR3 nucleotides: TGTGCCAGCAGCTCGGACAGGGGGCAGAACTATGGCGACACCTTC.

This clonotype was found many times. CDR3 amino acids: CASTPVGQIRNTIYF. Here the CDR3 DNA reads TGTGCCAGCACCCCCGTCGGGCAGATTCGAAACACCATATATTTT. The V and J genes are TRBV6-6 and TRBJ1-3; D gene uncertain. Trimming took off 7 bases at V and 5 bases at J, with 18 bases between the two ends. Germline assignment: CDR1 MNHNY and CDR2 SVGAGI (reference sequence). CDR3 size: 15 residues.

This chain connects TRBV19 to TRBJ1-5, with D uncertain. CDR1 and CDR2 from the germline V gene are LNHDA and SQIVND (reference sequence). The CDR3 covers 12 residues. V lost 1 base and J lost 10, with 8 bases in between. The CDR3 region is CASSIVQGPQHF. The CDR3 region has the DNA TGTGCCAGTAGTATAGTCCAAGGTCCCCAGCATTTT.

The chain uses TRBV4-2 and TRBJ2-7, with 7 bases aligning to TRBD1. Losses at the gene ends were 8 bases for V and 2 bases for J; bases not matched to a gene: 9. This CDR3 has 14 amino acids. Germline V CDR1 and CDR2: LGHNA, YNFKEQ. The CDR3 is CASGIRQGAYEQYF. The CDR3 DNA follows: TGTGCCAGCGGAATACGACAGGGAGCCTACGAGCAGTACTTC.